One and the same sample provided the 10 T cell receptor beta chains below, sequenced in a study of brain T cells in children with intractable seizures (dated by TCRdb to 2020 to 2022). Library preparation was by the immunoSEQ multiplex PCR assay. Drawn from immuneACCESS, this table holds only the in-frame rearrangements with V and J called that TCRdb kept. Clones are partly lost; checked studies trace under half to an unresolved V gene and leave the rest unexplained. Present in this sample are 35,000 to 50,000 clones, around 90% of which were seen just once. The top ten clonotypes cover 6.3% of the sample. The meaning of the sample's time point label: resected brain tissue, or blood drawn just prior to surgery. Source: peripheral blood, taken at surgery. The receptors derive from a girl under 10 years old with tuberous sclerosis and intractable seizures.

This chain links TRBV6-5 with TRBJ1-2; D is possibly TRBD1 (5 bases). Germline V lookup: CDR1 MNHEY, CDR2 SVGAGI. This CDR3 has 11 amino acids. Deletions cut 8 bases from V and 3 bases from J, with 7 bases between. CDR3 in amino acids: CASGTDYGYTF. The CDR3 DNA reads TGTGCCAGCGGGACGGACTATGGCTACACCTTC.

This clone has just a few counts. CDR3: CASSLVERGVGTF. The DNA of the CDR3 is TGTGCCAGCAGCTTAGTGGAACGGGGGGTAGGCACCTTC. The chain joins TRBV7-8 to TRBJ1-2, with a weak D call TRBD1 (5 bases). The CDR3 runs 13 residues. Looked up from germline, CDR1 is SGHVS and CDR2 is FQNEAQ. Trimming stripped 1 base from V and 13 bases from J, with 16 bases between.

The J gene is TRBJ2-5, the V gene TRBV12-5, with 8 bases lining up with TRBD1. The CDR3 length is 15 residues. From germline, CDR1 is LGHNT and CDR2 FRNRAP. Trimming took 4 bases from V and 2 from J; bases not matched to a gene: 6. Here the CDR3 reads CASGSGQGAQETQYF. The CDR3 nucleotides are TGTGCTAGTGGTTCTGGACAGGGTGCTCAAGAGACCCAGTACTTC.

The chain uses TRBV5-1 and TRBJ1-1; 7 bases agree with TRBD1. V trimming: 1 base; J trimming: 6 bases; junction bases outside the gene matches: 9. The germline gives CDR1 SGHRS, CDR2 YFSETQ. The CDR3 is made up of 15 amino acids. The CDR3 DNA reads TGCGCCAGCAGCTTGAAATTTTCAGGGGGGGCTGAAGCTTTCTTT. Amino acids: CASSLKFSGGAEAFF. The whole variable domain, remainder taken from reference TRBV5-1 and TRBJ1-1, is KAGVTQTPRYLIKTRGQQVTLSCSPISGHRSVSWYQQTPGQGLQFLFEYFSETQRNKGNFPGRFSGRQFSNSRSEMNVSTLELGDSALYLCASSLKFSGGAEAFFGQGTRLTVV.

The chain links TRBV9 to TRBJ2-5, with 12 bases lining up with TRBD1. With 0 bases clipped from V and 3 bases from J, the junction kept 3 bases outside the gene matches. CDR1 and CDR2 from the germline V gene are SGDLS and YYNGEE. The CDR3 has 16 amino acids. The CDR3 is CASSVEGQGAEETQYF. Written as DNA, the CDR3 is TGTGCCAGCAGCGTAGAGGGACAGGGGGCTGAAGAGACCCAGTACTTC. The entire variable domain, with the rest obtained from reference TRBV9 and TRBJ2-5, is as follows: DSGVTQTPKHLITATGQRVTLRCSPRSGDLSVYWYQQSLDQGLQFLIQYYNGEERAKGNILERFSAQQFPDLHSELNLSSLELGDSALYFCASSVEGQGAEETQYFGPGTRLLVL.

In this sample, this clone turned up once. The V call is TRBV5-1, the J call TRBJ1-2, with unresolved D. Per germline, CDR1 SGHRS and CDR2 YFSETQ. The V end lost 0 bases, the J end lost 5 bases, and 17 bases lay between the germline ends. The CDR3 is 16 residues long. The CDR3 bases are TGCGCCAGCAGCTTGGCCGAGCTGGGTTCTGGGTATGGCTACACCTTC. Residues: CASSLAELGSGYGYTF.

The gene calls are TRBV29-1 and TRBJ2-5, with D maybe TRBD2 (6 bases). CDR3 length: 13 amino acids. Between the trimmed V and J ends, which lost 7 bases and 5 bases, there was a span of 17 bases. Germline loops: CDR1 SQVTM, CDR2 ANQGSEA. The CDR3 nucleotides read TGCAGCGGGGGACTTCTTTCCTCGGAGACCCAGTACTTC. Translated, it gives CSGGLLSSETQYF.

The chain joins TRBV6-5 to TRBJ1-5; D is perhaps TRBD1 (5 bases). The CDR3 is 13 amino acids. CDR1 is MNHEY and CDR2 is SVGAGI in the germline V gene. The V end lost 8 bases, the J end lost 2 bases, and 10 bases lay between the germline ends. CDR3 residues: CASWGYGNQPQHF. The DNA for the CDR3 is TGTGCCAGCTGGGGCTACGGCAATCAGCCCCAGCATTTT.

The V gene is TRBV5-1, the J gene TRBJ2-2, with 12 bases matching TRBD2. Per germline, CDR1 SGHRS and CDR2 YFSETQ. CDR3 length equals 21 residues. V was pared by 0 bases and J by 0 bases, with 12 bases of the junction left unmatched. In DNA, the CDR3 is TGCGCCAGCAGCTTGGTTAATCCGGGACTAGCGGGTCATACGAACACCGGGGAGCTGTTTTTT. Its protein product is CASSLVNPGLAGHTNTGELFF.

The V call is TRBV15, the J call TRBJ2-4; 10 positions match TRBD1. V lost 0 bases to trimming and J lost 8 bases; unmatched junction nucleotides: 7. CDR3 length equals 16 residues. CDR1 and CDR2 from the germline V gene are LNHNV and YYDKDF (reference sequence). CDR3 coding DNA: TGTGCCACCAGCAGAGAAGGCGGGACAGGGGAGCACATTCAGTACTTC. It is translated as CATSREGGTGEHIQYF.